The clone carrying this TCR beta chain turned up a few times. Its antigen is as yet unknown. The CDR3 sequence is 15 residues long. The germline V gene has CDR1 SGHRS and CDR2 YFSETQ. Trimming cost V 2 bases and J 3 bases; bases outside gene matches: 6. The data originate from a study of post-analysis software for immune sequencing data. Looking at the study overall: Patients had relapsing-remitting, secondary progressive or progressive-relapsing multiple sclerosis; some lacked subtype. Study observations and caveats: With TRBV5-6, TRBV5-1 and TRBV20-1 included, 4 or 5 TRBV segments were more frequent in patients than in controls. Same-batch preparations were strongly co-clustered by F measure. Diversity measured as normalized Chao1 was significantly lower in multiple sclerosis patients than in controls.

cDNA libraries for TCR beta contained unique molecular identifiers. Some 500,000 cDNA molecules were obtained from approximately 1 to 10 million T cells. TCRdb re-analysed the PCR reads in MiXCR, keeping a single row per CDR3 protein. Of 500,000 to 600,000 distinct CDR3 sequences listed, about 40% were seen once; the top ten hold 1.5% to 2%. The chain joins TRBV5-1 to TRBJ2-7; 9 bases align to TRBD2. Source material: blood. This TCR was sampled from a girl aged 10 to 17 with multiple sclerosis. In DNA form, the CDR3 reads TGCGCCAGCAGCTTTGACATGACTAGCGGCTACGAGCAGTACTTC. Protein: CASSFDMTSGYEQYF.